The subject of this entry is one T cell receptor beta chain. Antigen specificity is unknown. This entry is derived from a study of immune cell composition in non-small cell lung cancer. Study-level results: Tumour TCR-beta clonality was not significantly tied to smoking pack-years. Clones >0.5% enriched in tumour were rarer in adenocarcinoma (roughly 35%) than squamous (approximately 80%). Lung adenocarcinomas had lower top 10 clone scores and clonality than squamous tumours. Tumour-reactive clones were not shown to match dominant in vivo tumour clones.

Germline assignment: CDR1 SGDLS and CDR2 YYNGEE. The CDR3 is 16 amino acids. After removal of 0 bases from V and 4 bases from J, the junction contained 5 bases not matched to a gene. Sequenced by immunoSEQ multiplex PCR; TCRdb stores in-frame clones only, minus some. The table lists 6,000 to 8,000 clones, roughly 80% of them singletons, with about an eighth in the top ten. The sequence was collected from a human donor with non-small cell lung cancer. The V and J genes are TRBV9 and TRBJ1-2; 11 bases match TRBD1. The sample comprised lung tumor tissue. The CDR3, as DNA: TGTGCCAGCAGCGTAGGGCCCGGGACAGGGGGCTATGGCTACACCTTC. This gives the protein CASSVGPGTGGYGYTF. Together with reference TRBV9 and TRBJ1-2, the CDR3 gives the full variable domain: DSGVTQTPKHLITATGQRVTLRCSPRSGDLSVYWYQQSLDQGLQFLIQYYNGEERAKGNILERFSAQQFPDLHSELNLSSLELGDSALYFCASSVGPGTGGYGYTFGSGTRLTVV.